The T cell receptor (beta chain) under discussion was sequenced for a study of shared clonotypes between healthy human individuals. Looking at the study overall: The cohort had two women and a few men, ages 18 to 49. Findings of the study overall: Naive subsets typically showed greater estimated richness than memory subsets.

The CDR3 has 15 amino acids. Trimming left V 4 bases short and J 0 bases short, with 10 bases between. Germline V gives CDR1 SGDLS, CDR2 YYNGEE. Points on this clone: Its cognate antigen is unknown.

Sorted-subset replicate PCR reactions contained 150 to 200 ng DNA, corresponding to 29,000 or so T cell genomes. The table came from immunoSEQ multiplex PCR; TCRdb's copy has only in-frame clones and leaves some out. The sample contains some 2,000,000 clones, 90% to 95% of which appear only once. The sequence was collected from a young man in good health. The sequencing input was naive CD4+ T cells sorted from blood. Stated subset: CD45RA+ positively selected. This chain uses TRBV9 with TRBJ1-4; D ambiguous. The CDR3 spells CASSPGQATNEKLFF. The CDR3 coding sequence is TGTGCCAGCAGCCCTGGCCAGGCAACTAATGAAAAACTGTTTTTT.